This T cell receptor (beta chain) derives from a study of T cells in Graves' hyperthyroidism and ophthalmopathy. Study-wide points: Ophthalmopathy was separated from stable hyperthyroidism by a 13 V-J model. Peripheral blood also featured most of the thyroid clonotypes expanded above 0.001.

The germline gives CDR1 SGHTA, CDR2 FQGTGA. Trimming took 4 bases from V and 0 from J; bases not matched to a gene: 3. The CDR3 has 15 amino acids. Newly diagnosed hyperthyroidism, duration under 2 months, in patients aged 18 to 65. PBMCs came from more than 9 ml fresh peripheral blood. This clonotype was detected many times. Its target is unknown. RNA transcripts served as the template for amplifying TCR beta CDR3 regions. First-round RT-PCR of the TCR CDR3 relied on the HTBI primer set. TCRdb analysed the multiplex PCR reads with MiXCR anew, one entry per CDR3 protein. The sample lists approximately 300,000 distinct CDR3 sequences; 15% to 20% were seen once.

The source of this sequence is a man in his thirties or forties with Graves' hyperthyroidism. The sequenced sample was blood. This chain joins TRBV7-3 and TRBJ2-1, with 7 bases aligning to TRBD1. The CDR3 sequence is CASSSTGPSYNEQFF. CDR3 in DNA: TGTGCCAGCAGCTCGACAGGGCCCTCCTACAATGAGCAGTTCTTC.